This T cell receptor (beta chain) is drawn from a study of T cells after yellow fever vaccination. The junction had 21 bases not matched to a gene; V was cut back by 3 bases and J by 6 bases. The germline V gene encodes CDR1 DFQATT and CDR2 SNEGSKA (reference sequence). This CDR3 has 19 amino acids. TCRdb re-derived calls from the 5' RACE reads in MiXCR, one entry per CDR3 protein. The table records 350,000 to 450,000 distinct CDR3 sequences, over 15% of them present only once. Findings and limits, study-wide: Highly abundant clonotypes carried over from the bulk population could end up in FACS-sorted repertoires as contaminants. The secondary response peaked faster, at day 5 versus 15, but was weaker.

A word on this clonotype: The antigen remains undetermined.

The sample in question was PBMCs, obtained before the yellow fever booster vaccination. The V and J genes are TRBV20-1 and TRBJ2-3; TRBD2 matches 10 bases. The receptor was derived from a man between 18 and 29 years old who received the YFV17D yellow fever vaccine. The CDR3 spells CSASLGASGGPPSGDTQYF. As DNA, the CDR3 is TGCAGTGCTAGTCTCGGGGCTAGCGGGGGCCCCCCATCTGGGGATACGCAGTATTTT.